A selection of T cell receptor beta chains follows, all from one sample in a study of CD8 T cells in ankylosing spondylitis. TCRdb reprocessed the 5' RACE reads via MiXCR and lists one record per CDR3 protein. The data contain about 210,000 distinct CDR3 sequences, around 6.6% of them singletons. The source material was blood, either unsorted or a sorted T cell fraction (not recorded which). The receptors derive from a male donor with ankylosing spondylitis. Both conserved end residues are trimmed from each CDR3. Rows give clone size only sometimes, using once, few, many, or a class for an expanded clone.

clone size	V gene	J gene	CDR3 protein
many	TRBV20-1	TRBJ2-1	SAPIGGGRVYNEQF
NA	TRBV6-2/TRBV6-3	TRBJ2-1	ASSYSTRQWNEQF
NA	TRBV12-3/TRBV12-4	TRBJ1-5	ASSLLREGLSNQPQH
few	TRBV19	TRBJ2-7	ASTSDRDDEQY
many	TRBV29-1	TRBJ2-6	SVASYGRSGANVLT
many	TRBV28	TRBJ2-7	ASSLLQGPQGEQY
many	TRBV11-2	TRBJ1-2	ASSFQARANYGYT
NA	TRBV21-1	TRBJ2-2	AISKASGTDTGELF
many	TRBV25-1	TRBJ1-5	ASGTGGREQPQH
many	TRBV4-3	TRBJ2-7	ASSQVLGPGYEQY
NA	TRBV7-9	TRBJ1-1	ASSPTRNTEAF